The 10 T cell receptor beta chains in this list originate from one sample, sequenced in a study of blood T cell repertoires in COVID-19. Some clones are missing from TCRdb's copy, which holds only in-frame ones; the method was immunoSEQ multiplex PCR. The sample contains around 61,000 clones, roughly nine tenths of which appear only once. Input material: peripheral blood. These receptors were taken from a man aged 55 to 69 with acute or convalescent COVID-19.

This chain uses TRBV7-8 with TRBJ1-2; 7 bases fit TRBD1. Losses at the gene ends were 2 bases for V and 4 bases for J; bases not matched to a gene: 7. Germline-derived CDR1 and CDR2 are SGHVS and FQNEAQ. This CDR3 spans 15 amino acids. CDR3 coding DNA: TGTGCCAGCAGCTTATCTGGGACAGTGTTCTATGGCTACACCTTC. Protein sequence: CASSLSGTVFYGYTF.

This clone occurred a few times. The chain carries TRBV21-1 and TRBJ2-5; the table calls TRBD1, which could not be checked here. TRBV21-1 is marked as a pseudogene. This CDR3 has 15 amino acids. The CDR3 DNA is TGTGCCAGCACCCCTAATGGGGCAGAGCAAGAGACCCAGTACTTC. It is translated as CASTPNGAEQETQYF.

In this sample, this clone is medium-sized (0.01 to 0.1%). Other DNA sequences in the sample encode the same CDR3. The V call is TRBV6-5, the J call TRBJ1-6, with D possibly matching TRBD1 (6 bases). V lost 6 bases and J 5 bases, leaving 11 bases between the germline ends. The germline V gene encodes CDR1 MNHEY and CDR2 SVGAGI. This CDR3 contains 14 residues. In DNA form, the CDR3 reads TGTGCCAGCAGGAGGACAGTTGATAATTCACCCCTCCACTTT. Translating gives CASRRTVDNSPLHF.

This chain uses TRBV5-4 with TRBJ2-7; D possibly corresponds to TRBD1 (5 bases). Between the trimmed V and J ends, which lost 6 bases and 2 bases, there was a span of 18 bases. Germline V gene lookup returns CDR1 SGHNT and CDR2 YYREEE (reference sequence). This CDR3 has 15 amino acids. The CDR3 DNA reads as TGTGCCAGCATCGGAAGGCGTGACAGAACCTACGAGCAGTACTTC. It specifies CASIGRRDRTYEQYF.

The chain couples TRBV7-2 to TRBJ1-2; 7 bases map to TRBD1. V gave up 5 bases and J gave up 4 bases; unmatched junction bases: 16. There are 17 residues in the CDR3. The germline gives CDR1 SGHTA, CDR2 FQGNSA. Here the CDR3 DNA reads TGTGCCAGCAGCCTGCTTAGACAGGGACGAGAGGGCTATGGCTACACCTTC. This translates into CASSLLRQGREGYGYTF.

The chain recombines TRBV6-6 with TRBJ2-1, with D perhaps TRBD2 (5 bases). This CDR3 has 12 amino acids. The V end lost 6 bases, the J end lost 14 bases, and 17 bases lay between the germline ends. Germline V gene lookup returns CDR1 MNHNY and CDR2 SVGAGI (reference sequence). CDR3 coding DNA: TGTGCCAGCAGGCTCCCGGGATTAAGGGAGTTCTTC. Translation: CASRLPGLREFF.

This chain links TRBV6-5 with TRBJ1-1, with D perhaps matching TRBD1 (6 bases). CDR1 is MNHEY, CDR2 SVGAGI, per germline. Trimming removed 7 bases at V and 2 bases at J, with 11 bases between. This CDR3 contains 13 residues. This CDR3 is CASKRTDNTEAFF. In DNA form, the CDR3 reads TGTGCCAGCAAGAGGACAGACAACACTGAAGCTTTCTTT.

This clone came up once. This chain links TRBV2 with TRBJ2-2, with D tentatively TRBD1 (6 bases). Trimming cost V 6 bases and J 5 bases, with 10 bases left between them. From germline, CDR1 is SNHLY and CDR2 FYNNEI. This CDR3 is 13 amino acids long. The CDR3 DNA follows: TGTGCCAGCAGCCCAGGGGAGACCGGGGAGCTGTTTTTT. Its translation: CASSPGETGELFF.

The chain is built from TRBV30 and TRBJ1-2; 7 bases line up with TRBD1. Germline V gene sequence: CDR1 GTSNPN, CDR2 SVGIG (reference sequence). V gave up 0 bases and J gave up 4 bases; unmatched junction bases: 5. The CDR3 length is 14 residues. The CDR3 bases are TGTGCCTGGAGTGTACGAGGGGGCACCTATGGCTACACCTTC. Encoded protein: CAWSVRGGTYGYTF.

V and J are TRBV5-1 and TRBJ2-7; 10 bases match TRBD1. There are 14 residues in the CDR3. The J segment lost 5 bases and the V segment lost 7 bases, leaving 9 bases of the junction unmatched. CDR1 SGHRS and CDR2 YFSETQ come from the germline V gene. CDR3 bases: TGCGCCAGCCTTGCCGGGACAGGGGACCACGAGCAGTACTTC. Protein sequence: CASLAGTGDHEQYF.